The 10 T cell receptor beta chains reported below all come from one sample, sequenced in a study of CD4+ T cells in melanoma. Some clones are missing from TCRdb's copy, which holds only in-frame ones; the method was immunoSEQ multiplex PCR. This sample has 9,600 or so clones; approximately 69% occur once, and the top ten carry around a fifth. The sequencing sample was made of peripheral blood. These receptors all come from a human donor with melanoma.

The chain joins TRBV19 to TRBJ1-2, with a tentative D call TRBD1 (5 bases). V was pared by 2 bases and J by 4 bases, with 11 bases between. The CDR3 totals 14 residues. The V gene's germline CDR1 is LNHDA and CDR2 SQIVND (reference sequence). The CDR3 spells CASSISLDSYGYTF. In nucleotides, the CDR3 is TGTGCCAGTAGTATAAGTCTCGACAGCTATGGCTACACCTTC.

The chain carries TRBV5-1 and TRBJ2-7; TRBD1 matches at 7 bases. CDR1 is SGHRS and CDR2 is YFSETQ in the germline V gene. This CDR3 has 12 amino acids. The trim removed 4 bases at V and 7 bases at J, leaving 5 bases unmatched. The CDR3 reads CASSLGQEEQYF. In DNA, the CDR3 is TGCGCCAGCAGCCTCGGACAGGAGGAGCAGTACTTC.

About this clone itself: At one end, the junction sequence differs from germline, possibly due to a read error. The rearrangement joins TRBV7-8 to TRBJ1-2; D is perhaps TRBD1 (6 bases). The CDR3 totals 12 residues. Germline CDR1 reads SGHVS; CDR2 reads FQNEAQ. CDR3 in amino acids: CASSLGQPDPFF. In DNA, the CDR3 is TGTGCCAGCAGTTTAGGACAGCCAGACCCCTTCTTC.

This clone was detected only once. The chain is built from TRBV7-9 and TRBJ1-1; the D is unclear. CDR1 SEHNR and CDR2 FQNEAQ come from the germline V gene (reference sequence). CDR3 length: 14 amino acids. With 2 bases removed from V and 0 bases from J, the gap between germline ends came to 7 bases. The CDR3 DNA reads TGTGCCAGCAGCTTAAAGGTCCTGAACACTGAAGCTTTCTTT. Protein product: CASSLKVLNTEAFF. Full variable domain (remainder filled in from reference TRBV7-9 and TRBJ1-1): DTGVSQNPRHKITKRGQNVTFRCDPISEHNRLYWYRQTLGQGPEFLTYFQNEAQLEKSRLLSDRFSAERPKGSFSTLEIQRTEQGDSAMYLCASSLKVLNTEAFFGQGTRLTVV.

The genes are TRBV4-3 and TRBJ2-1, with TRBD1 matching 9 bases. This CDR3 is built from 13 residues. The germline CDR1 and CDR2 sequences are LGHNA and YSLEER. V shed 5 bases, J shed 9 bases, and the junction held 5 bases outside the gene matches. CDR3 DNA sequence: TGCGCCAGCAGCTGGGGACAGGGAGGTGAGCAGTTCTTC. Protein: CASSWGQGGEQFF.

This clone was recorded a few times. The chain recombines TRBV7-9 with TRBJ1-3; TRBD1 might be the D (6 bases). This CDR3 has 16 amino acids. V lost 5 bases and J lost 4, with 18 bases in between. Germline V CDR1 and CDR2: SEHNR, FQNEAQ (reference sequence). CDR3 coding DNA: TGTGCCAGCAGCCAAGAAAGTGGGGGGCTAGGAAACACCATATATTTT. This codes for CASSQESGGLGNTIYF.

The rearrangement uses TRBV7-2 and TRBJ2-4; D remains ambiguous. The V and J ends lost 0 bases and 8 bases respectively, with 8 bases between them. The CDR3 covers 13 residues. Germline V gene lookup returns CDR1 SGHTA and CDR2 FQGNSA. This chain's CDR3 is CASSLAGSDIQYF. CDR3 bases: TGTGCCAGCAGCTTAGCCGGGTCCGACATTCAGTACTTC. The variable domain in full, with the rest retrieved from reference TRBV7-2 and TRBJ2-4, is GAGVSQSPSNKVTEKGKDVELRCDPISGHTALYWYRQSLGQGLEFLIYFQGNSAPDKSGLPSDRFSAERTGGSVSTLTIQRTQQEDSAVYLCASSLAGSDIQYFGAGTRLSVL.

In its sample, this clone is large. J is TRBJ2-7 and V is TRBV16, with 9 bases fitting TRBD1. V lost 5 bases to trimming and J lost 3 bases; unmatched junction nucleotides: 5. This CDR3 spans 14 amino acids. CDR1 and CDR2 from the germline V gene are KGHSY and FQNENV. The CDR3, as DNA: TGTGCCAGCAGCGGAGGGACAGGGAACTACGAGCAGTACTTC. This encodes CASSGGTGNYEQYF.

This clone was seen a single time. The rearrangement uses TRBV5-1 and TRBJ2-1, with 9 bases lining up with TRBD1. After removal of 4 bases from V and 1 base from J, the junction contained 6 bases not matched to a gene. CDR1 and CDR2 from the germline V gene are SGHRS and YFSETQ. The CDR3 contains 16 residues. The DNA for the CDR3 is TGCGCCAGCAGCCGAGGGGGGACAGGGTCCTACAATGAGCAGTTCTTC. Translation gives CASSRGGTGSYNEQFF.

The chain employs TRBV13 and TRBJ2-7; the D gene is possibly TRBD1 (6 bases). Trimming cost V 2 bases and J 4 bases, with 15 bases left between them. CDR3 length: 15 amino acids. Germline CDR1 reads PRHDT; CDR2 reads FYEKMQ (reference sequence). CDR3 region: CASSLYSQGRYEQYF. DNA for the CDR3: TGTGCCAGCAGCTTATATAGCCAGGGGCGGTACGAGCAGTACTTC.